This T cell receptor (beta chain) stems from a study of blood T cell repertoires in COVID-19. Sequencing used immunoSEQ multiplex PCR; TCRdb keeps in-frame clones, though not all of them. Altogether almost 250,000 clones are present, roughly 82% being singletons, with the ten largest covering approximately 5%. Germline CDR1 is SGHDT and CDR2 is YYEEEE. The CDR3 runs to 16 residues. The ends were cut back, 4 bases at V and 5 bases at J, with 21 bases in the middle. Sequenced input: peripheral blood. The clonotype was recovered from a woman at least 80 years old with COVID-19, enrolled during active disease. The chain links TRBV5-6 to TRBJ1-1; D call uncertain. The CDR3 protein is CASSQSTGRTGTEAFF. The CDR3 DNA reads as TGTGCCAGCAGCCAATCCACCGGGAGAACGGGGACTGAAGCTTTCTTT.